A selection of T cell receptor beta chains follows, all from one sample in a study of T-cell reconstitution after alpha-beta-depleted transplantation in children. TCRdb reanalysed the PCR reads using MiXCR and keeps one entry per CDR3 protein. The sample lists just over 950,000 distinct CDR3 sequences, around 30% occurring once. This specimen was PBMCs, mostly from graft donor cells, taken 360 days after TCRalphabeta/CD19-depleted stem cell transplant. The source of these receptors is a boy younger than two who had a stem cell transplant for SCID, so the T cells may come from the graft donor. The CDR3 runs from the conserved cysteine through the conserved F or W. D genes are given only for firm matches. Not all rows give a size; the values are once, few, many and, for expanded clones, a class.

NA | TRBJ1-6 | TRBV15 | many | CATSRAPRDSPLHF | TGTGCCACCAGCAGAGCCCCCAGGGACTCACCCCTCCACTTT
TRBD2 | TRBJ2-1 | TRBV27 | few | CASSLVPWGGIFADEQFF | TGTGCCAGCAGTCTAGTACCCTGGGGAGGGATTTTTGCGGATGAGCAGTTCTTC
TRBD2 | TRBJ2-6 | TRBV6-2/TRBV6-3 | NA | CASRAGGVSGANVLTF | TGTGCCAGCAGGGCGGGGGGCGTATCTGGGGCCAACGTCCTGACTTTC
NA | TRBJ2-7 | TRBV10-3 | NA | CAIGDALRYEQYF | TGTGCCATCGGGGACGCCTTAAGGTACGAGCAGTACTTC
NA | TRBJ2-5 | TRBV10-3 | once | CAISPASGETQYF | TGTGCCATCAGTCCAGCTTCGGGGGAGACCCAGTACTTC
NA | TRBJ2-5 | TRBV9 | few | CASSVLGDGGTQYF | TGTGCCAGCAGCGTATTGGGCGACGGGGGGACCCAGTACTTC
NA | TRBJ2-3 | TRBV20-1 | NA | CSAIEAVSTDTQYF | TGCAGTGCTATAGAAGCGGTGAGCACAGATACGCAGTATTTT
TRBD2 | TRBJ2-1 | TRBV4-2 | NA | CASSPGLAVSSYNEQFF | TGTGCCAGCAGCCCGGGACTAGCGGTTAGCTCCTACAATGAGCAGTTCTTC
NA | TRBJ2-1 | TRBV10-2 | NA | CASSEQDGNEQFF | TGCGCCAGCAGTGAGCAGGACGGGAATGAGCAGTTCTTC
NA | TRBJ2-7 | TRBV5-1 | NA | CASTDRGRQVSDYEQYF | TGCGCCAGTACGGATCGGGGACGACAGGTCTCCGACTACGAGCAGTACTTC